The 13 T cell receptor beta chains in this list originate from one sample, sequenced in a study of a mutant IDH1 vaccine in newly diagnosed glioma. Sequencing used immunoSEQ multiplex PCR; TCRdb keeps in-frame clones, though not all of them. The data contain roughly 34,000 clones, 80% to 95% of them singletons. Their target antigens are unknown. Specified time point: week 47, end of study. Every vaccination contained 300 ug of the mutant IDH1 20-mer peptide and was paired with topical imiquimod. The sample was PBMCs, taken from a glioma patient whose treatment included an IDH1 peptide vaccine. The receptors here all came from a woman in her thirties or forties with glioma.

The chain has TRBV2 and TRBJ1-4; 8 bases are a match to TRBD1. The length of the CDR3 is 15 residues. V lost 3 bases, J lost 7 bases, and 7 bases stayed unmatched. Germline CDR1 reads SNHLY; CDR2 reads FYNNEI. CDR3 protein: CASSEQGAPGEKLFF. The CDR3 DNA sequence: TGTGCCAGCAGTGAGCAGGGGGCGCCCGGTGAAAAACTGTTTTTT.

V is TRBV23-1 and J is TRBJ1-5; D not resolved. TRBV23-1 is an ORF for which the function is uncertain. V lost 4 bases and J 2 bases, leaving 9 bases between the germline ends. This CDR3 comprises 14 residues. The CDR3 here is CASSLREGNQPQHF. The DNA of the CDR3 is TGCGCCAGCAGTCTTCGGGAGGGCAATCAGCCCCAGCATTTT.

The chain is built from TRBV4-2 and TRBJ2-2; TRBD2 matches 10 bases. This CDR3 is 20 amino acids long. The V gene end was trimmed by 3 bases and the J gene end by 1 base; junction bases not matched to a gene: 14. The germline V gene has CDR1 LGHNA and CDR2 YNFKEQ. The CDR3 loop is CASSHPAGLARKVNTGELFF. DNA of the CDR3: TGTGCCAGCAGCCACCCCGCGGGACTAGCGCGGAAAGTGAACACCGGGGAGCTGTTTTTT.

The chain uses TRBV7-8 and TRBJ1-3; no clear D. There are 15 residues in the CDR3. Germline CDR1 is SGHVS and CDR2 is FQNEAQ. Trimming took off 2 bases at V and 0 bases at J, with 8 bases between the two ends. The CDR3 bases are TGTGCCAGCAGCTTAACTTACCGCTCTGGAAACACCATATATTTT. Amino acids: CASSLTYRSGNTIYF.

The J gene is TRBJ1-1, the V gene TRBV6-5; D remains ambiguous. V lost 0 bases, J lost 4 bases, and 6 bases lay in between. The CDR3 runs to 13 residues. Looked up from germline, CDR1 is MNHEY and CDR2 is SVGAGI. The CDR3 DNA is TGTGCCAGCAGTTACTCGAGGGCCACTGAAGCTTTCTTT. It is translated as CASSYSRATEAFF.

The genes are TRBV5-5 and TRBJ2-7; no firm D call. V lost 2 bases to trimming and J lost 0 bases, with 12 bases between them. CDR1 and CDR2 (germline): SGHKS, YYEKEE (reference sequence). The CDR3 is 15 amino acids. CDR3 DNA: TGTGCCAGCAGCTTAAGTAGGGAAACCTCCTACGAGCAGTACTTC. Its protein product is CASSLSRETSYEQYF. Variable domain in full (rest from reference TRBV5-5 and TRBJ2-7): DAGVTQSPTHLIKTRGQQVTLRCSPISGHKSVSWYQQVLGQGPQFIFQYYEKEERGRGNFPDRFSARQFPNYSSELNVNALLLGDSALYLCASSLSRETSYEQYFGPGTRLTVT.

The V call is TRBV19, the J call TRBJ1-1, with TRBD1 matching over 11 bases. The CDR3 runs to 11 residues. CDR1 is LNHDA, CDR2 SQIVND, per germline (reference sequence). V was clipped by 10 bases and J by 8 bases; unmatched bases: 3. CDR3 DNA: TGTGCCACCTGGACAGGGGGCGAAGCTTTCTTT. This gives the protein CATWTGGEAFF.

The chain uses TRBV19 and TRBJ1-4, with unresolved D. The CDR3 has 15 residues. CDR1 is LNHDA and CDR2 is SQIVND in the germline V gene (reference sequence). V was clipped by 6 bases and J by 5 bases, with 16 bases between them. CDR3 protein: CASRPWGTPNEKLFF. The CDR3 region has the DNA TGTGCCAGTAGACCATGGGGAACCCCCAATGAAAAACTGTTTTTT. The full variable domain, its missing parts supplied by reference TRBV19 and TRBJ1-4, is DGGITQSPKYLFRKEGQNVTLSCEQNLNHDAMYWYRQDPGQGLRLIYYSQIVNDFQKGDIAEGYSVSREKKESFPLTVTSAQKNPTAFYLCASRPWGTPNEKLFFGSGTQLSVL.

This clone was counted once. The chain employs TRBV6-6 and TRBJ1-1; tentative D call: TRBD1 (6 bases). CDR3 length: 16 residues. The V and J ends lost 5 bases and 0 bases respectively, with 16 bases between them. Germline assignment: CDR1 MNHNY and CDR2 SVGAGI (reference sequence). The CDR3 spells CASSAGAGALNTEAFF. The CDR3 DNA reads as TGTGCCAGCAGTGCCGGGGCGGGGGCCCTGAACACTGAAGCTTTCTTT.

The rearrangement joins TRBV25-1 to TRBJ1-2, with 7 bases that match TRBD1. Germline V gives CDR1 MGHDK, CDR2 SYGVNS. V lost 2 bases, J lost 0 bases, and 12 bases stayed unmatched. The CDR3 consists of 18 residues. The CDR3 DNA reads TGTGCCAGCAGTGAACCCTTTGATGGGGACAGAGCTAACTATGGCTACACCTTC. Amino acid sequence: CASSEPFDGDRANYGYTF.

The rearrangement joins TRBV7-2 to TRBJ2-2; D not certain. The CDR3 spans 15 residues. V gave up 3 bases and J gave up 1 base, with 9 bases separating them. Germline lookup yields CDR1 SGHTA and CDR2 FQGNSA. The CDR3 DNA reads as TGTGCCAGCAGCTTGCAAACTCGGAACACCGGGGAGCTGTTTTTT. This sequence encodes CASSLQTRNTGELFF.

The chain has TRBV6-5 and TRBJ2-1; 9 nucleotides align to TRBD2. Germline assignment: CDR1 MNHEY and CDR2 SVGAGI. The CDR3 sequence is 15 residues long. Trimming took 2 bases from V and 6 from J; bases not matched to a gene: 5. CDR3 sequence (DNA): TGTGCCAGCAGTTACGGGCGGGGGGGAAGCAATGAGCAGTTCTTC. It translates to CASSYGRGGSNEQFF.

The gene calls are TRBV4-3 and TRBJ2-5, with 12 bases lining up with TRBD1. CDR3 length: 18 amino acids. V was pared by 5 bases and J by 4 bases, with 14 bases of the junction left unmatched. CDR1 and CDR2 (germline): LGHNA, YSLEER. The chain's CDR3 is CASSTHGTGGSDGETQYF. In DNA, the CDR3 is TGCGCCAGCAGCACCCACGGGACAGGGGGCTCTGATGGAGAGACCCAGTACTTC.